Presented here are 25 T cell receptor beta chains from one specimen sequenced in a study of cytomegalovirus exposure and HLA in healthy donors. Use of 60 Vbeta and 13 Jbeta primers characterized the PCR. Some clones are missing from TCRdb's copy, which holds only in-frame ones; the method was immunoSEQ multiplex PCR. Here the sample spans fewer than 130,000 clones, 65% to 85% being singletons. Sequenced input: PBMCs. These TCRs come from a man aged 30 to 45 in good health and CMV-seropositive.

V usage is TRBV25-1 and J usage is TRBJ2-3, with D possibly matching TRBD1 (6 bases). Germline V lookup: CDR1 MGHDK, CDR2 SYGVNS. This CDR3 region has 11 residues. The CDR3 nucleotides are TGTTCCACGAGGGGGATAGATACGCAGTATTTT. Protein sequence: CSTRGIDTQYF. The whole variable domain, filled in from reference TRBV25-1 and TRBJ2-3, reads EADIYQTPRYLVIGTGKKITLECSQTMGHDKMYWYQQDPGMELHLIHYSYGVNSTEKGDLSSESTVSRIRTEHFPLTLESARPSHTSQYLCSTRGIDTQYFGPGTRLTVL.

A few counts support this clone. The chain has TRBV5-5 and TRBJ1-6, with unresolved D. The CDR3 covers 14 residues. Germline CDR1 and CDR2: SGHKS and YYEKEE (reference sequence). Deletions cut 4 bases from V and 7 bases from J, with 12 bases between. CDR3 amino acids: CASSPRSGNSPLHF. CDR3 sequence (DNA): TGTGCCAGCAGCCCTCGGTCGGGGAATTCACCCCTCCACTTT.

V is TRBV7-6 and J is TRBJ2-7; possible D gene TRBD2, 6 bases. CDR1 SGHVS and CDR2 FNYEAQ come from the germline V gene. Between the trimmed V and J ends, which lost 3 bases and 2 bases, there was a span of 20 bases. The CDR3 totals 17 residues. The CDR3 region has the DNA TGTGCCAGCAGCTTGGGCGTCCGGGACTCACGGGCCTACGAGCAGTACTTC. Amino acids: CASSLGVRDSRAYEQYF. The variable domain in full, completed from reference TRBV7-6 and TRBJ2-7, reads GAGVSQSPRYKVTKRGQDVALRCDPISGHVSLYWYRQALGQGPEFLTYFNYEAQQDKSGLPNDRFSAERPEGSISTLTIQRTEQRDSAMYRCASSLGVRDSRAYEQYFGPGTRLTVT.

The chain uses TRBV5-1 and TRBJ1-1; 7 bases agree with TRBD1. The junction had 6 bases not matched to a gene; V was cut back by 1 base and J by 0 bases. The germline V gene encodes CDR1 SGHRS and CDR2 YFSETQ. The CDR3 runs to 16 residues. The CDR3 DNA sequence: TGCGCCAGCAGCTTGTCCTCGACAGGGTTGAACACTGAAGCTTTCTTT. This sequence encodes CASSLSSTGLNTEAFF.

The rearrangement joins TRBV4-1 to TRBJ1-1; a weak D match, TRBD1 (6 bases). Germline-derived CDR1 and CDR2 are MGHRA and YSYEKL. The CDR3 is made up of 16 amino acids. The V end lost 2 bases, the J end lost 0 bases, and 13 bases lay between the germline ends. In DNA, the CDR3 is TGCGCCAGCAGCCAAACCCCTGGACAGATGAACACTGAAGCTTTCTTT. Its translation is CASSQTPGQMNTEAFF.

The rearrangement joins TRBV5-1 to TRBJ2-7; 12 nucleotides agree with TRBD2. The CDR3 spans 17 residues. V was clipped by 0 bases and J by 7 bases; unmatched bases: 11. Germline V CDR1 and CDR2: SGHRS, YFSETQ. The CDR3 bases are TGCGCCAGCAGCTTGGGACTAGCGGGGGCCCGTTATGGGGAGCAGTACTTC. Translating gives CASSLGLAGARYGEQYF.

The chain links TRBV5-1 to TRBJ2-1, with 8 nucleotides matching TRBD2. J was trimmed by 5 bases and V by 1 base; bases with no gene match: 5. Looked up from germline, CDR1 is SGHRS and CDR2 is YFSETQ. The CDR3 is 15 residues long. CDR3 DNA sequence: TGCGCCAGCAGCTTGCCGGGGGGGGTAAACAATGAGCAGTTCTTC. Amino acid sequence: CASSLPGGVNNEQFF.

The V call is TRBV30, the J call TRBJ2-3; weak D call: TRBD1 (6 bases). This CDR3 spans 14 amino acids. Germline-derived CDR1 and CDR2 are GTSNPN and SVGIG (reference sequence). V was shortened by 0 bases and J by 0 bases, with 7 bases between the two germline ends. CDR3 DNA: TGTGCCTGGAGTGTACAGGGTAGCACAGATACGCAGTATTTT. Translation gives CAWSVQGSTDTQYF.

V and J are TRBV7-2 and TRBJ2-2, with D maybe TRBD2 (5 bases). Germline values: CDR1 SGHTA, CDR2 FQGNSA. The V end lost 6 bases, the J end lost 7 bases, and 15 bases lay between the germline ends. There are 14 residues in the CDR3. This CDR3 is CASSQGFEGGELFF. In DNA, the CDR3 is TGTGCCAGCAGTCAAGGTTTTGAGGGCGGGGAGCTGTTTTTT.

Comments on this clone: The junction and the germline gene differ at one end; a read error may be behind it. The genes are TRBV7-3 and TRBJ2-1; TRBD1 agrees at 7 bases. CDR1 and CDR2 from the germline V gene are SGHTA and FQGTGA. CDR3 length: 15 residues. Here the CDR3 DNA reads TGTGCCAGCAGCTTGGGCCCAGTGCAGGGGGATGAGCAATTCTTC. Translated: CASSLGPVQGDEQFF.

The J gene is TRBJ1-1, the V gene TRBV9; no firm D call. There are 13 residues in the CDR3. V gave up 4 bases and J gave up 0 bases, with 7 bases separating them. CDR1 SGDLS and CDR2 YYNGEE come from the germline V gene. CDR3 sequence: CASSHSLNTEAFF. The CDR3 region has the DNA TGTGCCAGCAGCCACAGCCTGAACACTGAAGCTTTCTTT.

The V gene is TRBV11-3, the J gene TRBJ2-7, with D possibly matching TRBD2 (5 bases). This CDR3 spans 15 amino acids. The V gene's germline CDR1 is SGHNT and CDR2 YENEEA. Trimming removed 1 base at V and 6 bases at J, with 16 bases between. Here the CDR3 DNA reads TGTGCCAGCAGCTTAGTTACCGGGGTAGCCTCCGAGCAGTACTTC. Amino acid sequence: CASSLVTGVASEQYF.

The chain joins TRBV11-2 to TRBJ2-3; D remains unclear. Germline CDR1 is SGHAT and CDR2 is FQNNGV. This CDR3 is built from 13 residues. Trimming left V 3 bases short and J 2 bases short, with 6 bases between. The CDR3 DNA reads TGTGCCAGCAGCTTCTTAATCACAGATACGCAGTATTTT. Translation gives CASSFLITDTQYF.

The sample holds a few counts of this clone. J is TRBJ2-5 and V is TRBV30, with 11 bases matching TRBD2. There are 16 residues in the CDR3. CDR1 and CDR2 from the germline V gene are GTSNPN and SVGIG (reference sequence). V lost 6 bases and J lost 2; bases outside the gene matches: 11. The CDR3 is CACIILAGDLQETQYF. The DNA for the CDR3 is TGTGCCTGTATAATACTAGCGGGGGATTTACAAGAGACCCAGTACTTC.

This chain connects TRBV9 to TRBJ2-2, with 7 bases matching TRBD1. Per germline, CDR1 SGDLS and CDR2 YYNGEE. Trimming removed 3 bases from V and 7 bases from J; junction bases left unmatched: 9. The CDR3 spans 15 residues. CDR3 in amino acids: CASSAYDRVIGELFF. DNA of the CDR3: TGTGCCAGCAGCGCCTATGACAGGGTGATCGGGGAGCTGTTTTTT.

The CDR3 region has the DNA TGTGCCAGCAGTTGGAAAACAGGGGACACTGAAGCTTTCTTT. Its translation: CASSWKTGDTEAFF. The V and J genes are TRBV6-6 and TRBJ1-1; 7 bases match TRBD1. Germline V CDR1 and CDR2: MNHNY, SVGAGI (reference sequence). The CDR3 is 14 amino acids. V dropped 4 bases and J dropped 3; count of bases not matched to a gene: 5.

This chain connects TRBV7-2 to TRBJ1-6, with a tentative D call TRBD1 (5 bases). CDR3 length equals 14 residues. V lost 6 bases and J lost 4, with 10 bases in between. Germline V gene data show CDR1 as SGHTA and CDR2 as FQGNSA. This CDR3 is CASSGTAYNSPLHF. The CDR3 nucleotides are TGTGCCAGCAGTGGGACTGCATATAATTCACCCCTCCACTTT.

For the CDR3, the DNA is TGTGCCAGCAAGCGGGAAAACATTCAGTACTTC. This gives the protein CASKRENIQYF. The rearrangement joins TRBV2 to TRBJ2-4, with D maybe TRBD2 (6 bases). CDR3 length: 11 amino acids. Trimming cost V 7 bases and J 5 bases, with 6 bases left between them. Per germline, CDR1 SNHLY and CDR2 FYNNEI. The whole variable domain, filled in from reference TRBV2 and TRBJ2-4, reads EPEVTQTPSHQVTQMGQEVILRCVPISNHLYFYWYRQILGQKVEFLVSFYNNEISEKSEIFDDQFSVERPDGSNFTLKIRSTKLEDSAMYFCASKRENIQYFGAGTRLSVL.

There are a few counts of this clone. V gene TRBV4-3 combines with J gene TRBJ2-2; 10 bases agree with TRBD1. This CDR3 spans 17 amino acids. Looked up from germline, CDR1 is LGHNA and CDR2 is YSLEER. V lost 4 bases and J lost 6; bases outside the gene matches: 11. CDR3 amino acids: CASSLLWTGGFAGELFF. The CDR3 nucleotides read TGCGCCAGCAGCCTGCTGTGGACAGGGGGATTCGCCGGGGAGCTGTTTTTT.

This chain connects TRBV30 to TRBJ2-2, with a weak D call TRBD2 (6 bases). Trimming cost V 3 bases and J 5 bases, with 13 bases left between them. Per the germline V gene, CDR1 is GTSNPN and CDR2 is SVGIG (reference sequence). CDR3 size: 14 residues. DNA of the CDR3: TGTGCCTGGAGGAGTACAAGCGGGACCGGGGAGCTGTTTTTT. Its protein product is CAWRSTSGTGELFF.

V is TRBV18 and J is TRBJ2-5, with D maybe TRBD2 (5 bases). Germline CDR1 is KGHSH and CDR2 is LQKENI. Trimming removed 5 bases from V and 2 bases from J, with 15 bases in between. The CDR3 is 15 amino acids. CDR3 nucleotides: TGTGCCAGCTCAAATCTCGGGGTATCACAAGAGACCCAGTACTTC. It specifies CASSNLGVSQETQYF.

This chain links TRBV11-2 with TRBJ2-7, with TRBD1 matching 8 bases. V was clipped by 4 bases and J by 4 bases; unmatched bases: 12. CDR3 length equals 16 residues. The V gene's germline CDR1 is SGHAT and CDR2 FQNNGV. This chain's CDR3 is CASSSVRDRRWYEQYF. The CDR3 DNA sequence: TGTGCCAGCAGCTCCGTCAGGGACAGGAGGTGGTACGAGCAGTACTTC.

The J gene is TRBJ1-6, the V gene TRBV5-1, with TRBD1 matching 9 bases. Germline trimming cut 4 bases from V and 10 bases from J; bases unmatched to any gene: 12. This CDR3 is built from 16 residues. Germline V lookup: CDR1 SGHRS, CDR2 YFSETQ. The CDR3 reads CASSPQGTGRRSPLHF. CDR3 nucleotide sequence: TGCGCCAGCAGCCCACAAGGGACAGGGCGGAGGTCACCCCTCCACTTT.

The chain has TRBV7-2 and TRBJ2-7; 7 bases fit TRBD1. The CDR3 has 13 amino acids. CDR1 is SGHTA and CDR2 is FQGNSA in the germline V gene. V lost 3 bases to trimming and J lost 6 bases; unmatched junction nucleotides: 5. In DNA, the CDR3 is TGTGCCAGCAGCTTCGACAGGGTATCCGAGCAGTACTTC. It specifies CASSFDRVSEQYF.

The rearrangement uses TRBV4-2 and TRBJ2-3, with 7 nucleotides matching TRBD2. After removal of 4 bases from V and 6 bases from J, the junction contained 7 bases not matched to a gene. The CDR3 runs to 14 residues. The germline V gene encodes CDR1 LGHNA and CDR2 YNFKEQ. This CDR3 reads CASSRSGEGDTQYF. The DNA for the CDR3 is TGTGCCAGCAGCCGGAGCGGGGAGGGTGATACGCAGTATTTT.